Each of the 2 T cell receptor beta chains below was sequenced from the same sample in a study of patients and donors after allogeneic stem cell transplantation. TCRdb re-derived calls from the RT-PCR reads in MiXCR, one entry per CDR3 protein. Altogether about a million distinct CDR3 sequences are present, around 17% being singletons, with the ten largest covering 5% to 7.5%. The sample comprised blood, either unsorted or a sorted T cell fraction (not recorded which). All receptors derive from a human donor who was either an allogeneic HSCT recipient or a stem cell or donor lymphocyte infusion donor (not recorded which). It is not recorded whose cells these are; they may come from a transplant donor.

This chain links TRBV4-3 with TRBJ1-1, with TRBD1 matching over 7 bases. J was trimmed by 5 bases and V by 0 bases; bases with no gene match: 6. The CDR3 runs 15 residues. CDR1 and CDR2 (germline): LGHNA, YSLEER. CDR3 loop: CASSQDTGVGTEAFF. The CDR3 DNA reads TGCGCCAGCAGCCAAGATACAGGGGTGGGGACTGAAGCTTTCTTT.

This clonotype came up a few times. The V gene is TRBV7-9, the J gene TRBJ2-7, with 9 nucleotides matching TRBD1. The germline CDR1 and CDR2 sequences are SEHNR and FQNEAQ (reference sequence). Trimming at V came to 5 bases and at J to 1 base, leaving 6 bases not matched to a gene. The CDR3 is 15 residues long. CDR3 bases: TGTGCCAGCAGCCAAAGGGGGACAGGGTCCTACGAGCAGTACTTC. This encodes CASSQRGTGSYEQYF.